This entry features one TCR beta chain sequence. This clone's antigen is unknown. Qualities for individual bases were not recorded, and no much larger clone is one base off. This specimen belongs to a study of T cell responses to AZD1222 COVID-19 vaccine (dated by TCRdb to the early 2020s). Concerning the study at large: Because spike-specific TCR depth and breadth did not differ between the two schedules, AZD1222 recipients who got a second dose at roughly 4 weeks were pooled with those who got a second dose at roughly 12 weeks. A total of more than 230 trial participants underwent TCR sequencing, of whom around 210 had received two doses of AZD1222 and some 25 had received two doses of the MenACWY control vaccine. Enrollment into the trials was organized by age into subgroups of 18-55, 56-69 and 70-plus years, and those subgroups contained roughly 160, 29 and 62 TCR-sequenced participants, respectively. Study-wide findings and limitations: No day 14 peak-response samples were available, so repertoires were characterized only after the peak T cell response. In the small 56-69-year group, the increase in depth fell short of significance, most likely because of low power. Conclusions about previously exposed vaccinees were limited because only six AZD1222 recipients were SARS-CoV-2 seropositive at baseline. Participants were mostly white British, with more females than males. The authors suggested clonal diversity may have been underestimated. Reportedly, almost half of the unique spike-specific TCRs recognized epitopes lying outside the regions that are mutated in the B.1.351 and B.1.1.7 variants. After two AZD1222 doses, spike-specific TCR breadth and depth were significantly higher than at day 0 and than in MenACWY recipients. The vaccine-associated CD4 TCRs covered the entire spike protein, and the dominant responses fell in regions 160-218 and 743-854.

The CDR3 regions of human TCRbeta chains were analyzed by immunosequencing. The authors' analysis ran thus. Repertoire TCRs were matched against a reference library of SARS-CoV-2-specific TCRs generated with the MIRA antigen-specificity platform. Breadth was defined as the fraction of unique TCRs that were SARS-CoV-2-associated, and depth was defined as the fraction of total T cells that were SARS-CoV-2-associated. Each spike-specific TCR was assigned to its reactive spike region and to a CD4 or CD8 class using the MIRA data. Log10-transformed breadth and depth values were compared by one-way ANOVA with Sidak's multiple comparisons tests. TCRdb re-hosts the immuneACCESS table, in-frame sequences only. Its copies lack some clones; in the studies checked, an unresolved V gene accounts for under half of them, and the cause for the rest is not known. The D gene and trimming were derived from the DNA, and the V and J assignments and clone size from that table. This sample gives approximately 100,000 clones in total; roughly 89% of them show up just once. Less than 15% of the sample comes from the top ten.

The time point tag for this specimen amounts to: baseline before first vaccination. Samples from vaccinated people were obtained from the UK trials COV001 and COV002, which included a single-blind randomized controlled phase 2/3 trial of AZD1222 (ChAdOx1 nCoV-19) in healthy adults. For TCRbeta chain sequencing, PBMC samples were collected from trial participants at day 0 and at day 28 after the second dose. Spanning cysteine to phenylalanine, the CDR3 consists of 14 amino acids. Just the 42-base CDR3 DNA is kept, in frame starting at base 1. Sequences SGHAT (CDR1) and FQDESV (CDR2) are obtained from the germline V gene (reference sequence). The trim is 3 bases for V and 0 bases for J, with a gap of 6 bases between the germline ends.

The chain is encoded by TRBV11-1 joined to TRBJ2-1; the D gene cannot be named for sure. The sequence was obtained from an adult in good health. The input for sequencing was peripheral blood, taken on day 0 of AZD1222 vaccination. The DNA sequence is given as TGTGCCAGCAGCTTCGGTGCCTCCTACAATGAGCAGTTCTTC. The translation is CASSFGASYNEQFF.